Listed below are T cell receptor beta chains from one sample, sequenced in a study of blood T cell repertoires in COVID-19. Some clones are missing from TCRdb's copy, which holds only in-frame ones; the method was immunoSEQ multiplex PCR. Of under 250,000 clones in the sample, 80% to 90% were seen once. The specimen was peripheral blood. The receptors were sampled from a man aged 40-50 years with active or convalescent COVID-19. Both conserved end residues are part of each CDR3. Size tells how often a clone was seen (once, few, many) or the class of an expanded clone, and some rows leave it out.

TRBV27	NA	TRBJ1-6	CASSIKQGSLHF
TRBV21-1	once	TRBJ2-3	CASSLEVVLADKDTQYF
TRBV27	NA	TRBJ1-5	CASRSTGSQPQHF
TRBV30	NA	TRBJ1-6	CAWSVQTKNSPLHF
TRBV6-6	few	TRBJ1-5	CASSPERGQGSGQPQHF
TRBV18	NA	TRBJ1-5	CASSPPGQGGNQPQHF
TRBV24-1	NA	TRBJ1-2	CATSDLMFGGYTF
TRBV27	few	TRBJ2-1	CASSLRLAGGNEQFF
TRBV6-5	NA	TRBJ1-2	CASSYSRKGHSGYTF
TRBV5-1	many	TRBJ1-3	CASSLDLVSGNTIYF